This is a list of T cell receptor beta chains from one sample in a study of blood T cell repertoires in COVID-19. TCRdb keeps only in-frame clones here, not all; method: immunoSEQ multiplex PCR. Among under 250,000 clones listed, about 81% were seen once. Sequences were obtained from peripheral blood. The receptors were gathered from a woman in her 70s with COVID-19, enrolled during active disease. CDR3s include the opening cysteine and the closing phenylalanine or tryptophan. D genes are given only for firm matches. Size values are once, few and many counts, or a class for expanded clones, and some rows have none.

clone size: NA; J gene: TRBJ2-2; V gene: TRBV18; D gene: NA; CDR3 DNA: TGTGCCAGCTCACTCAGTAGTTTTTCCAGGTCCGGGGAGCTGTTTTTT; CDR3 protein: CASSLSSFSRSGELFF
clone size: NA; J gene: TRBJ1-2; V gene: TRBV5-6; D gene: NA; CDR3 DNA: TGTGCCAGCAGCTCCCGACACGCTAACTATGGCTACACCTTC; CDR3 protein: CASSSRHANYGYTF
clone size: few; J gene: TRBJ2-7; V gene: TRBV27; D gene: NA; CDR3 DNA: TGTGCCAGCACCAAGCCCGGGAACTCCTACGAGCAGTACTTC; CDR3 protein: CASTKPGNSYEQYF
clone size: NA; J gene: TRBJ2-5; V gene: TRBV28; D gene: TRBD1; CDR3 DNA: TGTGCCAGCAGTTTATTAGGTGGGACAGGGGCCGTGGAGACCCAGTACTTC; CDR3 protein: CASSLLGGTGAVETQYF
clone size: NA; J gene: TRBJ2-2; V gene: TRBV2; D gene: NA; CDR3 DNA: TGTGCCAGCAGTAGGGACACGCACACCGGGGAGCTGTTTTTT; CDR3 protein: CASSRDTHTGELFF
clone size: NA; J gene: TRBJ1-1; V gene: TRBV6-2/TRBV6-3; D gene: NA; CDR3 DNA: TGTGCCAGCAGTTACATAGGGGTGAACACTGAAGCTTTCTTT; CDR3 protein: CASSYIGVNTEAFF
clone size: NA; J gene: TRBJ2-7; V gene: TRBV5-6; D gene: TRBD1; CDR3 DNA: TGTGCCAGCAGCATCTGGGACAGGGGGGTCTACGAGCAGTACTTC; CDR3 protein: CASSIWDRGVYEQYF
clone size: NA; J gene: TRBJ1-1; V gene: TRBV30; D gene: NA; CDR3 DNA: TGTGCCTGGAGTGTACAACTGAACACTGAAGCTTTCTTT; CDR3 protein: CAWSVQLNTEAFF
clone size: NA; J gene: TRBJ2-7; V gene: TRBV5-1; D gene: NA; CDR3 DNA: TGCGCCAGCAGCTTCCAGGGGTCTTACGAGCAGTACTTC; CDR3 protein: CASSFQGSYEQYF
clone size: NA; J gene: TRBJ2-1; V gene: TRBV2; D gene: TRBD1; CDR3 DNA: TGTGCCAGCAGTGGGGGACAGGGGGCCTACAATGAGCAGTTCTTC; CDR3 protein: CASSGGQGAYNEQFF
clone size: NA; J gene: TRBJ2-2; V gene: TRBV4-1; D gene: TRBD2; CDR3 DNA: TGCGCCAGCAGCCAAGATCGGGCGGGAGTAAGATTAGGGGAGCTGTTTTTT; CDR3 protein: CASSQDRAGVRLGELFF
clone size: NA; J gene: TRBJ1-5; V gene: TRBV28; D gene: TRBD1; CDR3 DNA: TGTGCCAGCAGCGTTCAGGGGGCAGGTAATCAGCCCCAGCATTTT; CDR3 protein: CASSVQGAGNQPQHF
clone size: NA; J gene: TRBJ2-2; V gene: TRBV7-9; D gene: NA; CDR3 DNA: TGTGCCAGCAGCTGGACATCAGGGGAGCTGTTTTTT; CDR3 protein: CASSWTSGELFF
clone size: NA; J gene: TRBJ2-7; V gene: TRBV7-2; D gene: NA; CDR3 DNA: TGTGCCAGCAGCTTAGTAGGCGGGGCCTACGAGCAGTACTTC; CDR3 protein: CASSLVGGAYEQYF
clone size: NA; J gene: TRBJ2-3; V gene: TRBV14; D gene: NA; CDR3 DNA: TGTGCCAGCAGCCTCTTCGGGATAGCAGCCACAGATACGCAGTATTTT; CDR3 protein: CASSLFGIAATDTQYF
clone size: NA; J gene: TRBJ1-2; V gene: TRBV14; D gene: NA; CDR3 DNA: TGTGCCAGCAGCCAAGACCGCTATGGCTACACCTTC; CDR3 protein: CASSQDRYGYTF
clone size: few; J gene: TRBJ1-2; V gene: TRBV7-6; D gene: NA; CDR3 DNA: TGTGCCAGCAGTCGGACAGCAAATTATGGCTACACCTTC; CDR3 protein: CASSRTANYGYTF
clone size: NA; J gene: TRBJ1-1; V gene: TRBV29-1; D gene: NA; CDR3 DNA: TGCAGCGTTGGCAGGGGGAACACTGAAGCTTTCTTT; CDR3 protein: CSVGRGNTEAFF
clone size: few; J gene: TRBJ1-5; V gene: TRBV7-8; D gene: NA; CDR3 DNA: TGTGCCAGCAGCTTATGGCAGGGATCGGGCAATCAGCCCCAGCATTTT; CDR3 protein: CASSLWQGSGNQPQHF
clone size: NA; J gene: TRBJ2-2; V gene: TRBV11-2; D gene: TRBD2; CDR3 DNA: TGTGCCAGCAGCTTATACCCGGGACTAGAAAGCGGGGAGCTGTTTTTT; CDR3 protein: CASSLYPGLESGELFF
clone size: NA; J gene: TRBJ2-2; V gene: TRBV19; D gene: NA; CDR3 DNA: TGTGCCAGTAGTATAGCCATGAACACCGGGGAGCTGTTTTTT; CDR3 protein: CASSIAMNTGELFF
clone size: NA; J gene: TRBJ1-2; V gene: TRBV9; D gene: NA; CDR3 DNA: TGTGCCAGCAGCCTTGAGGGATTAGCTGGCTACACCTTC; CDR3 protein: CASSLEGLAGYTF
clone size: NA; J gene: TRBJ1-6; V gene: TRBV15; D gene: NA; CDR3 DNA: TGTGCCACTCTTAGGGCGGGGGCGCGCAATTCACCCCTCCACTTT; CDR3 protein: CATLRAGARNSPLHF
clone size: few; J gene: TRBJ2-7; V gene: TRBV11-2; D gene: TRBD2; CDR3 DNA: TGTGCCAGCAGCTCTAGCGGGATACCCTCCTACGAGCAGTACTTC; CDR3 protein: CASSSSGIPSYEQYF
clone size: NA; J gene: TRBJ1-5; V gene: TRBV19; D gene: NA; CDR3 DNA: TGTGCCAGTAGTATAGATTCAGCGGTCAACCAGCCCCAGCATTTT; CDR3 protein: CASSIDSAVNQPQHF
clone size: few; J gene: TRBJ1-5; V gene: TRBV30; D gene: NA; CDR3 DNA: TGTGCCTGGAGGTCAGACGGACAGCAAAATCAGCCCCAGCATTTT; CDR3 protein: CAWRSDGQQNQPQHF
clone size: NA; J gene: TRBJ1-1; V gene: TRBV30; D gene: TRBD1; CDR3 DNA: TGTGCCTGGAGTCACGGACAGGGAGGGGCTGAAGCTTTCTTT; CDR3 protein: CAWSHGQGGAEAFF
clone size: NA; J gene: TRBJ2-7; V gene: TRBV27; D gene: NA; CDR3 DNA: TGTGCCAGCAGTAGGTGGGGGCCCTACGAGCAGTACTTC; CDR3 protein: CASSRWGPYEQYF
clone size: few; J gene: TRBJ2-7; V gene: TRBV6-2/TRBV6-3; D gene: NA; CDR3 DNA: TGTGCCAGCAGTTACTCGAGTTACTACGAGCAGTACTTC; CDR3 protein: CASSYSSYYEQYF
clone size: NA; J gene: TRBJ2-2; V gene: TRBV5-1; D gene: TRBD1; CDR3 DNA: TGCGCCAGCAGCAACTCAGGGGGCGGCGGGGAGCTGTTTTTT; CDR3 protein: CASSNSGGGGELFF
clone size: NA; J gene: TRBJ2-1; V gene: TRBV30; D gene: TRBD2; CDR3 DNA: TGTGCCTGGACTCGGGGGGGGTGGTCCCGAGGTGAGCAGTTCTTC; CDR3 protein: CAWTRGGWSRGEQFF
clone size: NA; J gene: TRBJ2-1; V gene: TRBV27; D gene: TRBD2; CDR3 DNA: TGTGCCAGCAGCCAGCGGGAGGCCGCCAATGAGCAGTTCTTC; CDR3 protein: CASSQREAANEQFF
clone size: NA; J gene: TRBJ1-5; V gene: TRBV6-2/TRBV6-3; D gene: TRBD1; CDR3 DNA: TGTGCCAGCAGTTACTCGGGACAGGGGATTTATAGCAATCAGCCCCAGCATTTT; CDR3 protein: CASSYSGQGIYSNQPQHF
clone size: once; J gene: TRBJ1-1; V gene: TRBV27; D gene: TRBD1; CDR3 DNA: TGTGCCAGCAGCGGGACAGGGTTGACTGAAGCTTTCTTT; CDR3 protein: CASSGTGLTEAFF
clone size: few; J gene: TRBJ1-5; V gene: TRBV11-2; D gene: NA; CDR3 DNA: TGTGCCAGCAGCTTAACAGACAATCAGCCCCAGCATTTT; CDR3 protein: CASSLTDNQPQHF
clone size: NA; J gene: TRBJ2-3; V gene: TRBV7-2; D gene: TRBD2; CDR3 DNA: TGTGCCAGCAGCTTAGGTAGCGGGAGACCCACTAGCACAGATACGCAGTATTTT; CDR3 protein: CASSLGSGRPTSTDTQYF
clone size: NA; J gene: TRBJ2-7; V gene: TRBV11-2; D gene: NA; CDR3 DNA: TGTGCCAGCAGCCCTAGCCGCTTGACAGGCGCCTTCTACGAGCAGTACTTC; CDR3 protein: CASSPSRLTGAFYEQYF
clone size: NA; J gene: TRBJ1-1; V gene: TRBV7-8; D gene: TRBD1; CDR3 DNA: TGTGCCAGCAGCTTAGATAGACAGGGGTTAGTCACTGAAGCTTTCTTT; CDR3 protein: CASSLDRQGLVTEAFF
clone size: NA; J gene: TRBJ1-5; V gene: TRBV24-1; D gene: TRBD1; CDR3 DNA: TGTGCCACCAGTGATTCGGGACAGGGTTCTAATCAGCCCCAGCATTTT; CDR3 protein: CATSDSGQGSNQPQHF
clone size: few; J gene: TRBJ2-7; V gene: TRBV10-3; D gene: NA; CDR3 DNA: TGTGCCATCAGTGAGCCACGGGACTTCTCCTACGAGCAGTACTTC; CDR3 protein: CAISEPRDFSYEQYF
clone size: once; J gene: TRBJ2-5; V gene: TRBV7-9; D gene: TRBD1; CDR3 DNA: TGTGCCAGCAGCACCCGGGACAGGGAAGAGACCCAGTACTTC; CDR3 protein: CASSTRDREETQYF
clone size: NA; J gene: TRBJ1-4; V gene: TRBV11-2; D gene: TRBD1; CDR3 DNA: TGTGCCAGCACCCTTTCCGGACAGGTTAATGAAAAACTGTTTTTT; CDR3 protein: CASTLSGQVNEKLFF
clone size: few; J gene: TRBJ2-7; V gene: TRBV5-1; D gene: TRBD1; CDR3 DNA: TGCGCCAGCAGCTCGACAGGGGGCTACGAGCAGTACTTC; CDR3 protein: CASSSTGGYEQYF
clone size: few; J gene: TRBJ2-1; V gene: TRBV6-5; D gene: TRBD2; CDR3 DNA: TGTGCCAGCACTGCGGGAGGGTCCTACAATGAGCAGTTCTTC; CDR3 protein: CASTAGGSYNEQFF
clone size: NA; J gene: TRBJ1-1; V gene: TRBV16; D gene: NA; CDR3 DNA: TGTGCCAGCAGCCTTGCCGGGACTGCGAACACTGAAGCTTTCTTT; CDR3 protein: CASSLAGTANTEAFF
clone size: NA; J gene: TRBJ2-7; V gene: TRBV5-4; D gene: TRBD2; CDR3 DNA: TGTGCCAGCAGTCTACCGGGGGGTAGCGGGTACGAGCAGTACTTC; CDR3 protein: CASSLPGGSGYEQYF
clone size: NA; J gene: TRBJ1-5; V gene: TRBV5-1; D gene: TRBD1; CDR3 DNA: TGCGCCAGCAGCTTTGGGACAGGGCCGAATCAGCCCCAGCATTTT; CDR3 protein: CASSFGTGPNQPQHF
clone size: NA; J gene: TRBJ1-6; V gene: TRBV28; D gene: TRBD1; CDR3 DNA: TGTGCCAGCAGTCCCGACAGGGTGAATTCACCCCTCCACTTT; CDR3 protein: CASSPDRVNSPLHF
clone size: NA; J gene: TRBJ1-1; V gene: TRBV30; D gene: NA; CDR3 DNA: TGTGCCTGGAGTGTACCGCCGGGGGGCGCCGTCGCGGTGAACACTGAAGCTTTCTTT; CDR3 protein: CAWSVPPGGAVAVNTEAFF
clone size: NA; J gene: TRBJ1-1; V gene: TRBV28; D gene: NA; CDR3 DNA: TGTGCCAGCAGTTTCAGGGTTTATGTCACTGAAGCTTTCTTT; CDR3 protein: CASSFRVYVTEAFF
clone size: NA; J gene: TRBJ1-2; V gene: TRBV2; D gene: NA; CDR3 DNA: TGTGCCAGCGGAGGAACGACGGAATATGGCTACACCTTC; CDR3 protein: CASGGTTEYGYTF
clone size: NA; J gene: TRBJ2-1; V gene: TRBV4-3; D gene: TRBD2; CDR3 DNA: TGCGCCAGCAGCCAAGATCTGTCTAGCGGGAGGATTCAGTTCTTC; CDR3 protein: CASSQDLSSGRIQFF
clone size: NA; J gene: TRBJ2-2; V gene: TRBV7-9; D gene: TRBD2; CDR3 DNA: TGTGCCAGCAGCTTAACTAGCGGGAGGATATATGGGGAGCTGTTTTTT; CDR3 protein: CASSLTSGRIYGELFF
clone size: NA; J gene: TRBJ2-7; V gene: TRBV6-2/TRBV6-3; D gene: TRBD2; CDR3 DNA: TGTGCCAGCAGTTACTCCAGCGCGGGAGCGGGAGTGGGTGAGCAGTACTTC; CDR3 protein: CASSYSSAGAGVGEQYF
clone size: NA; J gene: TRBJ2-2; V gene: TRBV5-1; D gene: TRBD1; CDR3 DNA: TGCGCCAGCAGCTTGCTACAGGGGTTCGGGGAGCTGTTTTTT; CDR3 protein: CASSLLQGFGELFF
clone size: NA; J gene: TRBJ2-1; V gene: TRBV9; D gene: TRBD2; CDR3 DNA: TGTGCCAGCAGCGTAGACTTAGCGGGAGGGCACAATGAGCAGTTCTTC; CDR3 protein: CASSVDLAGGHNEQFF
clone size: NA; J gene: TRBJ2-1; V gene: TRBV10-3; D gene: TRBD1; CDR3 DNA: TGTGCCATCAGTGGAAGAGGACAGGGGGCGAGTGAGCAGTTCTTC; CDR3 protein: CAISGRGQGASEQFF